The rows below give T cell receptor beta chains drawn from one sample of a study of shared clonotypes between healthy human individuals. TCRdb keeps only in-frame clones here, not all; method: immunoSEQ multiplex PCR. The sample holds about 340,000 clones, less than 75% seen once. Sequencing was done on a sample of memory CD4+ T cells sorted from blood. These TCRs come from a man aged 25-45 years in good health. Each CDR3 is given with its conserved first and last residue. Each record gives: J gene, CDR3 length, V gene, D gene, CDR3 protein, CDR3 DNA. A D gene is named only where the DNA matches it firmly.

TRBJ1-3 | 16 | TRBV4-1 | NA | CASSQDKGLSGNTIYF | TGCGCCAGCAGCCAAGACAAAGGTCTCTCTGGAAACACCATATATTTT
TRBJ2-1 | 15 | TRBV9 | NA | CASSVLAEKYNEQFF | TGTGCCAGCAGCGTACTAGCCGAAAAGTACAATGAGCAGTTCTTC
TRBJ2-7 | 13 | TRBV28 | NA | CASRRGGSYEQYF | TGTGCCAGCAGGAGGGGGGGTTCCTACGAGCAGTACTTC
TRBJ2-5 | 14 | TRBV5-4 | TRBD1 | CASSLDRGGETQYF | TGTGCCAGCAGCTTAGACAGGGGGGGAGAGACCCAGTACTTC
TRBJ1-1 | 11 | TRBV28 | NA | CASSPRGEAFF | TGTGCCAGCAGCCCGAGGGGGGAAGCTTTCTTT
TRBJ2-7 | 15 | TRBV2 | NA | CASSERPTPGYEQYF | TGTGCCAGCAGTGAAAGGCCTACCCCAGGCTACGAGCAGTACTTC
TRBJ1-1 | 15 | TRBV5-1 | TRBD1 | CASSEGTGRNTEAFF | TGCGCCAGCAGCGAAGGGACAGGGAGGAACACTGAAGCTTTCTTT
TRBJ2-1 | 14 | TRBV13 | NA | CASSLQRRYNEQFF | TGTGCCAGCAGCTTGCAGCGTCGCTACAATGAGCAGTTCTTC
TRBJ2-2 | 10 | TRBV6-6 | NA | CASRGSELFF | TGTGCCAGCAGGGGGTCAGAGCTGTTTTTT
TRBJ1-2 | 15 | TRBV6-1 | TRBD1 | CASTKGQGRVDGYTF | TGTGCCAGCACCAAAGGACAGGGTAGGGTCGATGGCTACACCTTC